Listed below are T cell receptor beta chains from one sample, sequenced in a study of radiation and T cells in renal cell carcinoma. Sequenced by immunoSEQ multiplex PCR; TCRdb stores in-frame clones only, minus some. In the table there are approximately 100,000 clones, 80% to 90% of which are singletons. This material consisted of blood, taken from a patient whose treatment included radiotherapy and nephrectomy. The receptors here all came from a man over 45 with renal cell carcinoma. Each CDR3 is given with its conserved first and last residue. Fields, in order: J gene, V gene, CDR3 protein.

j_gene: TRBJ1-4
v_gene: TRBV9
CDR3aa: CASSPSLQGRNEKLFF

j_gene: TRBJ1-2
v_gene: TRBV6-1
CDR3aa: CASSGQGLGYTF

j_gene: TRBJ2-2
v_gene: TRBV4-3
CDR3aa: CASSPNPMNTGELFF

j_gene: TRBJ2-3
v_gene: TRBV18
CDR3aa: CASSPADTQYF

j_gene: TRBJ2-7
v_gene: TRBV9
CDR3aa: CASSVGQGAGTEAEQYF

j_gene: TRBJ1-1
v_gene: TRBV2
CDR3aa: CASSEQGSGTEAFF

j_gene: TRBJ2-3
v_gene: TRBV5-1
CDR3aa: CASSTGQGADTQYF

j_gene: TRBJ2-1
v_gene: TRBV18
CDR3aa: CASSPPGRGRGEQFF

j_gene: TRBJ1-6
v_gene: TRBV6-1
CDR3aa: CASREGIGASPLHF

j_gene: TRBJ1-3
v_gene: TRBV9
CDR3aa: CASSSGTGGFRNTIYF

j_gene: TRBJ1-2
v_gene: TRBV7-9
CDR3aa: CASSSGQTYGYTF

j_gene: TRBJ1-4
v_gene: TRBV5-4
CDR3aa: CASSWGGDRRNEKLFF

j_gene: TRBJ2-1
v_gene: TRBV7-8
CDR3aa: CASSLAPSGGGSGEQFF

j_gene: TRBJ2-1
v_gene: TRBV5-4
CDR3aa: CASSLDRENNEQFF

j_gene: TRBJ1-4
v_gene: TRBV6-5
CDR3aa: CAISESDRGEKLFF

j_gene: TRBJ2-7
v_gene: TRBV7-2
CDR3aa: CASSLGGQGTRSLYF

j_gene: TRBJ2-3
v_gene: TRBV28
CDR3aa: CASSRQGADTQYF

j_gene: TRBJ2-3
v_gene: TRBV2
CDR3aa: CASSTRLVSDTQYF

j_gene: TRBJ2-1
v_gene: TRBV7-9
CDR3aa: CASSLEGRAPGNEQFF

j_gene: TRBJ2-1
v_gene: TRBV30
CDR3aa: CAWGTGINNEQFF

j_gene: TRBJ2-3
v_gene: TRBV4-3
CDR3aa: CASSQDSAGGVDTQYF

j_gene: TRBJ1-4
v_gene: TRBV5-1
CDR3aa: CASSFGQLATNEKLFF

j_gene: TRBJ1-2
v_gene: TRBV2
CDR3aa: CASSEGAPLGYTF

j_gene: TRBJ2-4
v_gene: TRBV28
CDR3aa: CASSLSGVGLYF

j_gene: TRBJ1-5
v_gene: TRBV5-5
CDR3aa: CASSLGVGDNQPQHF

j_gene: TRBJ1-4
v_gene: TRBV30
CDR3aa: CAWFWGNEELFF